The 17 T cell receptor beta chains listed next were all sequenced from one sample in a study. TCRdb reprocessed the RT-PCR reads via MiXCR and lists one record per CDR3 protein. The table shows more than 600,000 distinct CDR3 sequences, with approximately 15% occurring only once. The specimen was memory CD4+ T cells from blood. The origin of the receptors is a female donor in good health, serving as a healthy control.

The chain carries TRBV9 and TRBJ2-3, with D unresolved. CDR3 length: 15 amino acids. Germline CDR1 SGDLS, CDR2 YYNGEE. V gave up 1 base and J gave up 1 base, with 10 bases separating them. The CDR3 region has the DNA TGTGCCAGCAGCGTATCAGAGGTTGGCACAGATACGCAGTATTTT. Its protein product is CASSVSEVGTDTQYF.

The V call is TRBV28, the J call TRBJ2-7, with 8 bases that match TRBD2. The CDR3 is 14 amino acids. The ends lost 3 bases at V and 2 bases at J; junction bases unmatched: 3. Per the germline V gene, CDR1 is MDHEN and CDR2 is SYDVKM. This CDR3 is CASSLVAGTYEQYF. CDR3 DNA sequence: TGTGCCAGCAGTTTGGTAGCGGGAACCTACGAGCAGTACTTC.

This clonotype was seen a handful of times. CDR3 nucleotides: TGTGCCAGCAACCCATGGGCAGGGGACACTGAAGCTTTCTTT. Its translation: CASNPWAGDTEAFF. This chain connects TRBV6-5 to TRBJ1-1; perhaps TRBD1 as D (6 bases). Deletions cut 7 bases from V and 3 bases from J, with 15 bases between. The CDR3 is 14 residues long. Per the germline V gene, CDR1 is MNHEY and CDR2 is SVGAGI.

The chain recombines TRBV19 with TRBJ1-1, with D tentatively TRBD1 (6 bases). In germline, CDR1 is LNHDA, CDR2 SQIVND (reference sequence). V shed 3 bases and J shed 0 bases, with 11 bases lying between them. CDR3 size: 15 residues. The CDR3 region has the DNA TGTGCCAGTAGTATCACAGGGCGGGTGAACACTGAAGCTTTCTTT. Its translation is CASSITGRVNTEAFF.

This clonotype came up a few times. The rearrangement joins TRBV24-1 to TRBJ2-2; 11 bases align to TRBD1. This CDR3 has 16 amino acids. V lost 1 base and J lost 8; bases outside the gene matches: 5. Germline values: CDR1 KGHDR, CDR2 SFDVKD. The CDR3 DNA reads TGTGCCACCAGTGATTTTGGACAGGGGGCAACTGGGGAGCTGTTTTTT. It codes for CATSDFGQGATGELFF.

In this sample, this clonotype turned up many times. The V gene is TRBV4-1, the J gene TRBJ2-1; 13 nucleotides agree with TRBD2. The V gene end was trimmed by 6 bases and the J gene end by 7 bases; junction bases not matched to a gene: 6. This CDR3 contains 15 residues. Germline assignment: CDR1 MGHRA and CDR2 YSYEKL. CDR3 sequence reads: CASRQGLAGSNEQFF. The CDR3 DNA reads as TGCGCCAGCAGGCAGGGACTAGCGGGATCGAATGAGCAGTTCTTC.

This chain links TRBV6-5 with TRBJ2-7; D possibly matches TRBD1 or TRBD2 (5 bases each). V gave up 8 bases and J gave up 5 bases, with 13 bases separating them. This CDR3 is 12 amino acids long. Germline V gene sequence: CDR1 MNHEY, CDR2 SVGAGI. This CDR3 reads CASGTGQDEQYF. CDR3 nucleotides: TGTGCCAGCGGGACCGGCCAGGACGAGCAGTACTTC.

V usage is TRBV6-2 or TRBV6-3 and J usage is TRBJ2-5, with D unresolved. This CDR3 spans 15 amino acids. Between the trimmed V and J ends, which lost 3 bases and 1 base, there was a span of 12 bases. Germline assignment: CDR1 MNHEY and CDR2 SVGEGT. The DNA for the CDR3 is TGTGCCAGCAGTTATCGGGTGGCAGCCCAAGAGACCCAGTACTTC. It codes for CASSYRVAAQETQYF.

This chain uses TRBV6-5 with TRBJ1-1; D is uncertain. Per germline, CDR1 MNHEY and CDR2 SVGAGI. The length of the CDR3 is 16 residues. V gave up 0 bases and J gave up 2 bases, with 13 bases separating them. CDR3 region: CASSYSLGNLNTEAFF. The CDR3 DNA sequence: TGTGCCAGCAGTTACTCATTAGGGAATTTAAACACTGAAGCTTTCTTT.

V is TRBV9 and J is TRBJ2-3; no definite D call. Trimming removed 4 bases at V and 5 bases at J, with 11 bases between. This CDR3 has 13 residues. The germline CDR1 and CDR2 sequences are SGDLS and YYNGEE. CDR3 in amino acids: CASSSRAVDTQYF. The CDR3 DNA is TGTGCCAGCAGCTCCCGTGCCGTAGATACGCAGTATTTT.

V and J are TRBV9 and TRBJ1-1, with no clear D. The CDR3 has 13 residues. The germline CDR1 and CDR2 sequences are SGDLS and YYNGEE. Trimming shortened V by 4 bases and J by 1 base, and 8 bases separated the two germline ends. CDR3 sequence (DNA): TGTGCCAGCAGCAATTCAGCGAACACTGAAGCTTTCTTT. This sequence encodes CASSNSANTEAFF.

In its sample, this clonotype was seen many times. The V call is TRBV19, the J call TRBJ1-1; D might be TRBD1 (5 bases). Trimming removed 5 bases from V and 4 bases from J, with 11 bases in between. The CDR3 length is 13 residues. CDR1 is LNHDA and CDR2 is SQIVND in the germline V gene (reference sequence). This CDR3 reads CASSGTGSTEAFF. The CDR3 DNA reads TGTGCCAGTAGTGGGACCGGGAGCACTGAAGCTTTCTTT.

Ten or more counts support this clonotype. V is TRBV5-1 and J is TRBJ2-1; D is unclear. This CDR3 spans 14 amino acids. CDR1 is SGHRS, CDR2 YFSETQ, per germline. The V and J ends lost 0 bases and 3 bases respectively, with 7 bases between them. This CDR3 reads CASSLEGSYNEQFF. The CDR3 coding sequence is TGCGCCAGCAGCTTGGAAGGCAGCTACAATGAGCAGTTCTTC. Full variable domain (outside the CDR3, taken from reference TRBV5-1 and TRBJ2-1): KAGVTQTPRYLIKTRGQQVTLSCSPISGHRSVSWYQQTPGQGLQFLFEYFSETQRNKGNFPGRFSGRQFSNSRSEMNVSTLELGDSALYLCASSLEGSYNEQFFGPGTRLTVL.

In the case of this clonotype: A much more abundant neighbour one base away suggests this may be a read error. The genes are TRBV6-5 and TRBJ2-3; 9 positions match TRBD2. The CDR3 covers 15 residues. Germline V CDR1 and CDR2: MNHEY, SVGAGI. Germline trimming cut 2 bases from V and 9 bases from J; bases unmatched to any gene: 9. The CDR3 loop reads CASSYQVSGSITQYF. The CDR3 DNA sequence: TGTGCCAGCAGTTACCAGGTTAGCGGGAGTATCACGCAGTATTTT.

This clonotype occurred many times. The CDR3 nucleotides are TGTGCCAGCAGCGTAGACGGGAGGGTCGAGCAGTACTTC. Translation gives CASSVDGRVEQYF. The V gene is TRBV9, the J gene TRBJ2-7; TRBD2 matches 8 bases. Trimming removed 0 bases from V and 6 bases from J; junction bases left unmatched: 2. The length of the CDR3 is 13 residues. CDR1 is SGDLS and CDR2 is YYNGEE in the germline V gene.

This clonotype was recorded many times. The genes are TRBV7-8 and TRBJ2-5, with D perhaps matching TRBD1 (5 bases). This CDR3 is built from 15 residues. The V end was cut by 5 bases, the J end by 0 bases, with 13 bases between. Germline CDR1 is SGHVS and CDR2 is FQNEAQ. The CDR3 sequence: CASSTGQTYQETQYF. The CDR3 nucleotides read TGTGCCAGCAGCACCGGACAAACTTACCAAGAGACCCAGTACTTC.

This clonotype has at least ten counts. This chain links TRBV29-1 with TRBJ2-7, with D unclear. V was trimmed by 1 base and J by 3 bases, leaving 7 bases between them. This CDR3 is built from 12 residues. Germline V lookup: CDR1 SQVTM, CDR2 ANQGSEA. The CDR3 is CSVEGQNYEQYF. CDR3 DNA sequence: TGCAGCGTTGAAGGTCAGAACTACGAGCAGTACTTC.